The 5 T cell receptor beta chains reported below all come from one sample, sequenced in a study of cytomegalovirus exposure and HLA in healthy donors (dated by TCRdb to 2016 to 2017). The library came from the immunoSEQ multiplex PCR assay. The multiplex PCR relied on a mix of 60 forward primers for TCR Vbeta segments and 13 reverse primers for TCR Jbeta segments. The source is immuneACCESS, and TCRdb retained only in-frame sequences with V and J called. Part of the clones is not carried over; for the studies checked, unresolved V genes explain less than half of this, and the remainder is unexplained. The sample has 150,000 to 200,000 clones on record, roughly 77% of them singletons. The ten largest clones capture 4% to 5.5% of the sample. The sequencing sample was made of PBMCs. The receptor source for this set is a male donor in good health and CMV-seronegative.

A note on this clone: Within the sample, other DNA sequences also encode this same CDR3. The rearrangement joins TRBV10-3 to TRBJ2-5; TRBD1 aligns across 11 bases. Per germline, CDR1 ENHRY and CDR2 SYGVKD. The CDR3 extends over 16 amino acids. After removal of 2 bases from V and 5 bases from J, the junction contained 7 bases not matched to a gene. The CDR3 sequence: CAISEPGQGAGETQYF. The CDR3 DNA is TGTGCCATCAGTGAGCCCGGACAGGGGGCTGGTGAGACCCAGTACTTC.

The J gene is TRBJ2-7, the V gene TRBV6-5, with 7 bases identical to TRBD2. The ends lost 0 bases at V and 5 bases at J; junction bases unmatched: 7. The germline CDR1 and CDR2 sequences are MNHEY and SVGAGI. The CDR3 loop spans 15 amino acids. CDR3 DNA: TGTGCCAGCAGTTACTCCTCGGGGGGAGTTAACGAGCAGTACTTC. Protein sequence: CASSYSSGGVNEQYF.

For the CDR3, the DNA is TGTGCCAGCAGCTTTACCGTGGCCAGGGGTGATGGCTACACCTTC. This encodes CASSFTVARGDGYTF. The gene calls are TRBV12-1 and TRBJ1-2; TRBD1 is the table's D call, not checked against the DNA. TRBV12-1 is designated a pseudogene. The length of the CDR3 is 15 residues.

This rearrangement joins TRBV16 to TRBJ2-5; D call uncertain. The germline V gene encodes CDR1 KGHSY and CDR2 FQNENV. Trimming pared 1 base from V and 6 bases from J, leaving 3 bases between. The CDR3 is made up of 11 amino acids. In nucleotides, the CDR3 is TGTGCCAGCAGCCAATGGCAGACCCAGTACTTC. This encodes CASSQWQTQYF.

CDR3 residues: CASREGQENYGYTF. As DNA, the CDR3 is TGTGCCAGCAGGGAGGGACAGGAGAACTATGGCTACACCTTC. The chain uses TRBV28 and TRBJ1-2; 8 nucleotides match TRBD1. The CDR3 spans 14 residues. V shed 6 bases, J shed 2 bases, and the junction held 5 bases outside the gene matches. Germline lookup yields CDR1 MDHEN and CDR2 SYDVKM.